The 17 T cell receptor beta chains presented below share a single source sample, sequenced in a study of human T cells and chemical hapten exposure. TCRdb re-called the RACE reads through MiXCR, storing one row per CDR3 protein. The sample records about 350,000 distinct CDR3 sequences, approximately 5% being singletons. Specified time point: pre-sensitization, week 0. The treatment here: therapeutic diphenylcyclopropenone sensitization with weekly scalp DPC. The starting material was whole blood, obtained in connection with sensitization to the hapten diphenylcyclopropenone (DPC). Receptors originate from a woman under 30 with alopecia areata. Some clones in this sample may be carry-over from other donors' samples.

The chain uses TRBV11-1 and TRBJ1-4; no clear D. CDR3 length: 16 amino acids. Trimming pared 5 bases from V and 4 bases from J, leaving 17 bases between. Germline CDR1 SGHAT, CDR2 FQDESV (reference sequence). CDR3 bases: TGTGCCAGCAGCCCGGCCGGAAACAGCTTTAATGAAAAACTGTTTTTT. Residues: CASSPAGNSFNEKLFF.

This clonotype was detected many times. The CDR3 is CSASKGQTQETQYF. Written as DNA, the CDR3 is TGCAGTGCCTCAAAAGGACAGACACAAGAGACCCAGTACTTC. The V and J genes are TRBV20-1 and TRBJ2-5; a possible D gene is TRBD1 (6 bases). Trimming pared 6 bases from V and 2 bases from J, leaving 16 bases between. The length of the CDR3 is 14 residues. The germline V gene has CDR1 DFQATT and CDR2 SNEGSKA (reference sequence).

This clonotype was found many times. The V gene is TRBV2, the J gene TRBJ1-2; D is ambiguous. This CDR3 contains 12 residues. Trimming stripped 7 bases from V and 5 bases from J, with 11 bases between. Germline assignment: CDR1 SNHLY and CDR2 FYNNEI. The CDR3 nucleotides are TGTGCCAGCACCACAGTCGGGTATGGCTACACCTTC. This encodes CASTTVGYGYTF. Filled out from reference TRBV2 and TRBJ1-2, the complete variable domain reads EPEVTQTPSHQVTQMGQEVILRCVPISNHLYFYWYRQILGQKVEFLVSFYNNEISEKSEIFDDQFSVERPDGSNFTLKIRSTKLEDSAMYFCASTTVGYGYTFGSGTRLTVV.

This clonotype was counted ten times or more. This chain connects TRBV6-6 to TRBJ1-1; no reliable D call. Trimming took 5 bases from V and 6 from J, leaving 10 bases between them. The CDR3 is 12 residues long. The V gene's germline CDR1 is MNHNY and CDR2 SVGAGI (reference sequence). CDR3 bases: TGTGCCAGCAGTCCGGGCGGGGCTGAAGCTTTCTTT. As protein: CASSPGGAEAFF.

As concerns this clonotype: It may be a read error: a sequence one base away is much more abundant. The V and J genes are TRBV5-1 and TRBJ2-1, with TRBD2 identical over 11 bases. CDR1 SGHRS and CDR2 YFSETQ come from the germline V gene. Trimming at V came to 2 bases and at J to 0 bases, leaving 19 bases not matched to a gene. This CDR3 contains 22 residues. CDR3 amino acids: CASSFHKIPSGGYLGSYNEQFF. CDR3 sequence (DNA): TGCGCCAGCAGCTTTCACAAAATCCCTAGCGGGGGGTACCTGGGCTCCTACAATGAGCAGTTCTTC.

The chain employs TRBV4-2 and TRBJ1-1; no clear D. V was shortened by 3 bases and J by 3 bases, with 17 bases between the two germline ends. Looked up from germline, CDR1 is LGHNA and CDR2 is YNFKEQ. This CDR3 has 16 amino acids. CDR3 residues: CASSQLSTEGHTEAFF. DNA of the CDR3: TGTGCCAGCAGCCAGCTTTCCACGGAAGGGCACACTGAAGCTTTCTTT.

This clonotype was recorded a few times. The chain uses TRBV21-1 and TRBJ1-5; TRBD1, as called in the table, went unchecked against the DNA. TRBV21-1 is marked as a pseudogene. This CDR3 region has 18 residues. CDR3 region: CASSSWPGTVYSNQPQHF. The CDR3 DNA reads TGTGCCAGCAGCTCCTGGCCCGGGACAGTCTATAGCAATCAGCCCCAGCATTTT.

This clonotype was counted at least ten times. This chain joins TRBV4-1 and TRBJ1-4; tentative D call: TRBD1 (6 bases). V lost 5 bases and J 8 bases, leaving 12 bases between the germline ends. Germline assignment: CDR1 MGHRA and CDR2 YSYEKL. The CDR3 has 13 residues. CDR3 protein: CASSRTEGEKLFF. CDR3 nucleotides: TGCGCCAGCAGCAGGACAGAAGGAGAAAAACTGTTTTTT.

This clonotype has a handful of counts. The genes are TRBV2 and TRBJ2-3, with 7 nucleotides matching TRBD1. CDR1 and CDR2 (germline): SNHLY, FYNNEI. The CDR3 is made up of 16 amino acids. Trimming removed 9 bases from V and 0 bases from J; junction bases left unmatched: 12. The CDR3 region is CASRMDRSPSTDTQYF. CDR3 nucleotide sequence: TGTGCCAGTCGGATGGACAGGAGCCCTAGCACAGATACGCAGTATTTT.

V is TRBV9 and J is TRBJ2-1; 8 nucleotides align to TRBD2. CDR3 size: 17 residues. Germline CDR1 reads SGDLS; CDR2 reads YYNGEE. The V gene end was trimmed by 5 bases and the J gene end by 9 bases; junction bases not matched to a gene: 19. Here the CDR3 DNA reads TGTGCCAGCAGTCTTGACGGGGGGGCCCGAAGTTATGCTGAGCAGTTCTTC. As protein: CASSLDGGARSYAEQFF. Looking up the rest from reference TRBV9 and TRBJ2-1 gives the full variable domain: DSGVTQTPKHLITATGQRVTLRCSPRSGDLSVYWYQQSLDQGLQFLIQYYNGEERAKGNILERFSAQQFPDLHSELNLSSLELGDSALYFCASSLDGGARSYAEQFFGPGTRLTVL.

In DNA, the CDR3 is TGTGCCAGCAGCCCCACAGGGGGCGTTAATTCACCCCTCCACTTT. This translates into CASSPTGGVNSPLHF. The chain employs TRBV7-2 and TRBJ1-6; the match to TRBD1 covers 9 bases. Germline V gene lookup returns CDR1 SGHTA and CDR2 FQGNSA. V lost 5 bases and J lost 6; bases outside the gene matches: 5. The CDR3 consists of 15 residues. Drawing the rest from reference TRBV7-2 and TRBJ1-6, the complete variable domain is GAGVSQSPSNKVTEKGKDVELRCDPISGHTALYWYRQSLGQGLEFLIYFQGNSAPDKSGLPSDRFSAERTGGSVSTLTIQRTQQEDSAVYLCASSPTGGVNSPLHFGNGTRLTVT.

This clonotype was picked up a small number of times. This sequence joins TRBV6-1 and TRBJ1-3; D is undetermined. V was trimmed by 4 bases and J by 9 bases, leaving 10 bases between them. Germline V gene data show CDR1 as MNHNS and CDR2 as SASEGT. This CDR3 is built from 12 residues. The CDR3 nucleotides read TGTGCCAGCAGTGCTGAGGGCCGCACCATATATTTT. The encoded protein is CASSAEGRTIYF.

This clonotype was seen many times. The rearrangement uses TRBV20-1 and TRBJ2-1; 11 bases agree with TRBD2. CDR3 size: 16 residues. V trimming: 0 bases; J trimming: 4 bases; junction bases outside the gene matches: 5. The germline V gene has CDR1 DFQATT and CDR2 SNEGSKA (reference sequence). CDR3 protein: CSARDSGGAFYNEQFF. For the CDR3, the DNA is TGCAGTGCTAGAGATAGCGGGGGGGCTTTTTACAATGAGCAGTTCTTC.

V gene TRBV7-2 combines with J gene TRBJ2-6; D is undetermined. Germline CDR1 SGHTA, CDR2 FQGNSA. V was clipped by 4 bases and J by 4 bases, with 11 bases between them. CDR3 length equals 15 residues. CDR3 protein: CASSSGLPGANVLTF. CDR3 nucleotides: TGTGCCAGCAGCTCCGGGTTGCCCGGGGCCAACGTCCTGACTTTC.

V gene TRBV7-6 combines with J gene TRBJ2-1, with 10 bases aligning to TRBD2. The CDR3 spans 15 residues. Unmatched junction bases numbered 3, after V lost 5 bases and J lost 2 bases. Germline CDR1 is SGHVS and CDR2 is FNYEAQ. CDR3 sequence: CASSGLAAPYNEQFF. The CDR3 nucleotides are TGTGCCAGCAGCGGACTAGCGGCCCCCTACAATGAGCAGTTCTTC.

This clonotype appeared many times. The rearrangement uses TRBV6-2 or TRBV6-3 and TRBJ1-2, with a tentative D call TRBD1 (6 bases). V was cut by 4 bases and J by 4 bases, with 13 bases left in between. The CDR3 loop spans 14 amino acids. Germline-derived CDR1 and CDR2 are MNHEY and SVGEGT. The CDR3 loop reads CASSFFRGPYGYTF. For the CDR3, the DNA is TGTGCCAGCAGTTTCTTCAGGGGCCCCTATGGCTACACCTTC.

The V gene is TRBV28, the J gene TRBJ1-4; TRBD1 is a possible D gene (6 bases). Germline CDR1 reads MDHEN; CDR2 reads SYDVKM. The CDR3 is made up of 17 amino acids. V was cut by 2 bases and J by 2 bases, with 15 bases left in between. The CDR3 coding sequence is TGTGCCAGCAGTTTAGGGGAGGGGGGCGAGACTAATGAAAAACTGTTTTTT. Residues: CASSLGEGGETNEKLFF. The full variable domain, in which reference TRBV28 and TRBJ1-4 provide the parts outside the CDR3, is DVKVTQSSRYLVKRTGEKVFLECVQDMDHENMFWYRQDPGLGLRLIYFSYDVKMKEKGDIPEGYSVSREKKERFSLILESASTNQTSMYLCASSLGEGGETNEKLFFGSGTQLSVL.